Reported below is one TCR beta chain. Antigen specificity is unknown. TCR beta VDJ combinations and CDR3 sequences were profiled from genomic DNA. TCRdb re-called the reads with MiXCR, one entry per CDR3 protein. The sample has 270,000 or so distinct CDR3 sequences; about 80% are singletons. This CDR3 spans 15 amino acids. Germline V gene data show CDR1 as SGDLS and CDR2 as YYNGEE. V lost 0 bases, J lost 4 bases, and 6 bases stayed unmatched. CD8+CD57+ cell expansion had been shown by flow cytometry in patients chosen for sequencing. Patients were treatment-naive when blood was sampled. This entry belongs to a study of CD8+CD57+ T cells in acquired aplastic anemia. Whole-study findings and limits: In common between the patients and the controls were around 29 CD8+ CDR3 sequences. Significance was not reached for CD8+ Simpson's diversity between patients and controls.

Sequenced sample: sorted CD4+, CD8+, or CD8+CD57+ T cells (not recorded which) from PBMCs. The chain carries TRBV9 and TRBJ2-5; 7 bases align to TRBD2. The sequence derives from a human donor with aplastic anemia. The CDR3 loop is CASSVAGGRGETQYF. CDR3 nucleotide sequence: TGTGCCAGCAGCGTAGCTGGCGGGAGAGGAGAGACCCAGTACTTC.